The clone carrying this T cell receptor beta chain was detected only a few times. No antigen is known for it. These data originate in a study of CD8 T cells in ankylosing spondylitis. Quantitative barcoded 5'-RACE was used to prepare TCR beta libraries. TCRdb passed the 5' RACE reads through MiXCR, listing each CDR3 protein once. This table has approximately 150,000 distinct CDR3 sequences, 25% to 35% appearing once. Findings and limits, study-wide: Made up of eight highly homologous variants, a TCR beta motif appeared characteristic of ankylosing spondylitis blood.

V was clipped by 6 bases and J by 0 bases, with 18 bases between them. The CDR3 sequence is 16 residues long. Germline CDR1 and CDR2: DFQATT and SNEGSKA (reference sequence). The receptor comes from a male donor with ankylosing spondylitis. The V call is TRBV20-1, the J call TRBJ2-1; D gene uncertain. Sequencing used synovial fluid, either unsorted or a sorted T cell fraction (not recorded which). CDR3 protein: CSALRQPPHSYNEQFF. The CDR3 DNA is TGCAGTGCCTTAAGGCAGCCCCCCCACTCCTACAATGAGCAGTTCTTC.